These 15 T cell receptor beta chains originate from one sample sequenced in a study of CD8+ T cells in alopecia areata. Specified treatment: oral pan-JAK inhibitor, 5-10 mg twice daily. cDNA serving as the sequencing template came from extracted, reverse transcribed RNA. Measured with immunoSEQ multiplex PCR; TCRdb has only the in-frame clones, and not every one. The sample consists of 180,000 or so clones, nearly 60% of them appearing once. The source material was CD4+ T cells sorted from blood, sampled at week 24, from a patient treated with tofacitinib. Receptor source: a human donor with alopecia areata.

In this sample, this clone turned up once. The chain employs TRBV9 and TRBJ2-3; D remains ambiguous. Germline V gene data show CDR1 as SGDLS and CDR2 as YYNGEE. Trimming took off 3 bases at V and 2 bases at J, with 10 bases between the two ends. The CDR3 sequence is 14 residues long. The CDR3 nucleotides are TGTGCCAGCAGCGATCTGGAGTTCACAGATACGCAGTATTTT. Its protein product is CASSDLEFTDTQYF. The entire variable domain, with the rest obtained from reference TRBV9 and TRBJ2-3, is as follows: DSGVTQTPKHLITATGQRVTLRCSPRSGDLSVYWYQQSLDQGLQFLIQYYNGEERAKGNILERFSAQQFPDLHSELNLSSLELGDSALYFCASSDLEFTDTQYFGPGTRLTVL.

This chain joins TRBV7-2 and TRBJ1-6, with TRBD1 as a possible D gene (5 bases). Trimming removed 5 bases from V and 8 bases from J, with 16 bases in between. The CDR3 runs to 15 residues. Germline-derived CDR1 and CDR2 are SGHTA and FQGNSA. The CDR3 DNA sequence: TGTGCCAGCAGCCCGAGGGGTTTAGGGTATTCACCCCTCCACTTT. Encoded protein: CASSPRGLGYSPLHF.

The chain is built from TRBV6-6 and TRBJ1-1, with D unclear. The V gene's germline CDR1 is MNHNY and CDR2 SVGAGI (reference sequence). V lost 2 bases and J lost 3, with 7 bases in between. This CDR3 is 13 amino acids long. DNA of the CDR3: TGTGCCAGCAGTTACGACCTGTACACTGAAGCTTTCTTT. It encodes CASSYDLYTEAFF.

This clone was counted a few times. V is TRBV9 and J is TRBJ2-1; D is unclear. Trimming stripped 0 bases from V and 5 bases from J, with 9 bases between. The CDR3 covers 14 residues. Germline V CDR1 and CDR2: SGDLS, YYNGEE. In nucleotides, the CDR3 is TGTGCCAGCAGCGTAGAGTCCAGGAACAATGAGCAGTTCTTC. Translating it yields CASSVESRNNEQFF.

The chain has TRBV30 and TRBJ2-3; D remains ambiguous. The germline V gene encodes CDR1 GTSNPN and CDR2 SVGIG (reference sequence). Trimming shortened V by 2 bases and J by 15 bases, and 15 bases separated the two germline ends. This CDR3 has 11 amino acids. The CDR3: CAWSLLGAAYF. The CDR3 DNA reads TGTGCCTGGAGTCTCCTCGGCGCCGCCTATTTT.

V usage is TRBV29-1 and J usage is TRBJ2-3, with no clear D. The CDR3 has 13 amino acids. The V gene's germline CDR1 is SQVTM and CDR2 ANQGSEA. V lost 6 bases, J lost 2 bases, and 12 bases lay in between. Here the CDR3 reads CSVPGPHTDTQYF. The CDR3 region has the DNA TGCAGCGTCCCAGGTCCTCACACAGATACGCAGTATTTT.

V and J are TRBV19 and TRBJ2-3; D may be TRBD1 (5 bases). The CDR3 runs to 13 residues. CDR1 LNHDA and CDR2 SQIVND come from the germline V gene (reference sequence). Trimming took off 3 bases at V and 5 bases at J, with 9 bases between the two ends. The CDR3 is CASSIWGGDTQYF. The DNA of the CDR3 is TGTGCCAGTAGTATCTGGGGCGGAGATACGCAGTATTTT.

The genes are TRBV2 and TRBJ2-3; TRBD2 agrees at 7 bases. Germline V gene sequence: CDR1 SNHLY, CDR2 FYNNEI. This CDR3 contains 14 residues. V dropped 5 bases and J dropped 4; count of bases not matched to a gene: 6. Written as DNA, the CDR3 is TGTGCCAGCAGTAAAAGCGGGGCGGCAGATACGCAGTATTTT. Its translation: CASSKSGAADTQYF.

The chain is built from TRBV6-5 and TRBJ2-5; no clear D. V lost 5 bases and J lost 5, with 12 bases in between. Germline V gene sequence: CDR1 MNHEY, CDR2 SVGAGI. The CDR3 contains 13 residues. For the CDR3, the DNA is TGTGCCAGCAGTGCCGATAACCGGGAGACCCAGTACTTC. It translates to CASSADNRETQYF.

This clone was detected only a few times. The rearrangement links TRBV2 to TRBJ2-7, with 15 bases aligning to TRBD2. From germline, CDR1 is SNHLY and CDR2 FYNNEI. Trimming cost V 5 bases and J 9 bases; bases outside gene matches: 5. The CDR3 runs to 14 residues. The CDR3 sequence: CASSYGTSGGPQYF. DNA of the CDR3: TGTGCCAGCAGTTATGGGACTAGCGGGGGGCCGCAGTACTTC.

This clone was found once. V usage is TRBV4-1 and J usage is TRBJ1-6; maybe TRBD1 (6 bases). The CDR3 extends over 15 amino acids. The germline V gene has CDR1 MGHRA and CDR2 YSYEKL. V was trimmed by 3 bases and J by 8 bases, leaving 14 bases between them. The CDR3 sequence is CASSQSGAGDSPLHF. The CDR3 DNA sequence: TGCGCCAGCAGCCAGTCAGGGGCTGGTGATTCACCCCTCCACTTT.

The table lists this clone with a few counts. The rearrangement joins TRBV4-1 to TRBJ1-2; a weak D match, TRBD1 (5 bases). The CDR3 is 14 amino acids. Germline values: CDR1 MGHRA, CDR2 YSYEKL. Trimming took off 0 bases at V and 2 bases at J, with 7 bases between the two ends. The DNA for the CDR3 is TGCGCCAGCAGCCAAGAGGGGCGGAACTATGGCTACACCTTC. This translates into CASSQEGRNYGYTF.

This clone was observed a handful of times. The chain combines TRBV4-1 with TRBJ2-3; D is ambiguous. Germline V gives CDR1 MGHRA, CDR2 YSYEKL. V lost 6 bases to trimming and J lost 1 base, with 8 bases between them. The CDR3 sequence is 13 residues long. CDR3: CASRPQGTDTQYF. The CDR3, as DNA: TGCGCCAGCAGACCTCAGGGCACAGATACGCAGTATTTT.

The chain recombines TRBV5-1 with TRBJ2-2; D could derive from TRBD1 or TRBD2 (5 bases each). Germline V CDR1 and CDR2: SGHRS, YFSETQ. The CDR3 sequence is 15 residues long. Trimming pared 1 base from V and 6 bases from J, leaving 13 bases between. CDR3 coding DNA: TGCGCCAGCAGCTTGTCGGGACGAAATCCCGGGGAGCTGTTTTTT. Translation: CASSLSGRNPGELFF.

This clone has at least ten counts. The V and J genes are TRBV14 and TRBJ1-1, with 7 positions matching TRBD1. The V and J ends lost 5 bases and 1 base, in that order; junction bases with no gene match: 7. The V gene's germline CDR1 is SGHDN and CDR2 FVKESK. The CDR3 covers 15 residues. Here the CDR3 reads CASSFYRGSNTEAFF. In nucleotides, the CDR3 is TGTGCCAGCAGCTTTTACAGGGGATCGAACACTGAAGCTTTCTTT.